The sequence of this TCR beta chain was determined in a study of blood T cell repertoires in COVID-19. The wider study: PBMCs, B-cell-depleted T cells, or T cells provided the cDNA or gDNA that made up the material.

Profiled with immunoSEQ multiplex PCR; TCRdb holds only in-frame clones, not every one. This repertoire shows about 48,000 clones, approximately 87% found once; its top ten account for 5.5% to 7.5%. Sequencing input: peripheral blood. This TCR derives from a woman aged 55-69 years with acute or convalescent COVID-19.

CDR3 protein: CASQKAGGPYEQYF. CDR3 in DNA: TGTGCCAGCCAGAAGGCGGGAGGCCCCTACGAGCAGTACTTC. The rearrangement links TRBV2 to TRBJ2-7; 8 nucleotides match TRBD2. CDR3 length: 14 residues. With V trimmed by 8 bases and J by 2 bases, 8 bases remained unmatched. CDR1 is SNHLY, CDR2 FYNNEI, per germline.